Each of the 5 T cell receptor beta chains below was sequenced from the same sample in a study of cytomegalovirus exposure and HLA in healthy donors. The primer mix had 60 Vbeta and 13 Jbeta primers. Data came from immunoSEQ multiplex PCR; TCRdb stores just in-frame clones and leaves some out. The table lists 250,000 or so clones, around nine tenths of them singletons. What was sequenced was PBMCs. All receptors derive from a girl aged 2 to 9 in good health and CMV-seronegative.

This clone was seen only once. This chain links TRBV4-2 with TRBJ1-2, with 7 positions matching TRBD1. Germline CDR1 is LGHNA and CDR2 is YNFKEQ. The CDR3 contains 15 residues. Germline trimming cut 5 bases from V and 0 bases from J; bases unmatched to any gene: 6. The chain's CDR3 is CASSSGTATNYGYTF. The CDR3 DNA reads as TGTGCCAGCAGCTCGGGGACAGCTACTAACTATGGCTACACCTTC.

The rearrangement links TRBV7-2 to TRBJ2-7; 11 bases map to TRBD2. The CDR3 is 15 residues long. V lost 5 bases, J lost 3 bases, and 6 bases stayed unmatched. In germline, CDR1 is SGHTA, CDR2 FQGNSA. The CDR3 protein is CASSRSGGAGYEQYF. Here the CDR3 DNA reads TGTGCCAGCAGCCGTAGCGGGGGGGCCGGCTACGAGCAGTACTTC. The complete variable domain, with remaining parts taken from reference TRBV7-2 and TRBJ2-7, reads GAGVSQSPSNKVTEKGKDVELRCDPISGHTALYWYRQSLGQGLEFLIYFQGNSAPDKSGLPSDRFSAERTGGSVSTLTIQRTQQEDSAVYLCASSRSGGAGYEQYFGPGTRLTVT.

CDR3 region: CASSPDWGAYEQYF. Written as DNA, the CDR3 is TGTGCCAGCTCACCTGATTGGGGCGCCTACGAGCAGTACTTC. The V gene is TRBV18, the J gene TRBJ2-7; D is perhaps TRBD1 (5 bases). Between the trimmed V and J ends, which lost 3 bases and 2 bases, there was a span of 11 bases. The CDR3 length is 14 residues. Germline lookup yields CDR1 KGHSH and CDR2 LQKENI.

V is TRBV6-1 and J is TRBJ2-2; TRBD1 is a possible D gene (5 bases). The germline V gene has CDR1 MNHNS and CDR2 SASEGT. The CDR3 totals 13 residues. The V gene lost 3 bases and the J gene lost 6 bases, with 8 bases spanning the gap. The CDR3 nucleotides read TGTGCCAGCAGTGACCAGGGTTCCGGGGAGCTGTTTTTT. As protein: CASSDQGSGELFF.

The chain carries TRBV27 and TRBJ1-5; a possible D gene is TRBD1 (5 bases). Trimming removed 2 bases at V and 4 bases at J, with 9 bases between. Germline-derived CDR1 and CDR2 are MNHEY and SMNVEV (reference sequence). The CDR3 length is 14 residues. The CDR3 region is CASSLLQGNQPQHF. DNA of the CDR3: TGTGCCAGCAGTTTACTCCAGGGTAATCAGCCCCAGCATTTT.